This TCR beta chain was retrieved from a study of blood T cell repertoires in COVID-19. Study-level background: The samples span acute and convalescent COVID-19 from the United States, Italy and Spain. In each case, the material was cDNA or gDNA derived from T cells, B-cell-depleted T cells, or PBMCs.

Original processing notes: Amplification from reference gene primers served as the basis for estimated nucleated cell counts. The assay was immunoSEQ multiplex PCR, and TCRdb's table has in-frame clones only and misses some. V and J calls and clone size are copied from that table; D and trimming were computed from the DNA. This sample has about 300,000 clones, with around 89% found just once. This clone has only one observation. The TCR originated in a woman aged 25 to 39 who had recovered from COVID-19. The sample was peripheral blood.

The CDR3 region has the DNA TGCAGTGCTAGTAGGGGTTTGGGATCAGATACGCAGTATTTT. Amino acids: CSASRGLGSDTQYF. The chain combines TRBV20-1 with TRBJ2-3; D is possibly TRBD1 (5 bases). The CDR3 has 14 residues. V lost 3 bases and J lost 4, with 14 bases in between. CDR1 and CDR2 from the germline V gene are DFQATT and SNEGSKA (reference sequence).